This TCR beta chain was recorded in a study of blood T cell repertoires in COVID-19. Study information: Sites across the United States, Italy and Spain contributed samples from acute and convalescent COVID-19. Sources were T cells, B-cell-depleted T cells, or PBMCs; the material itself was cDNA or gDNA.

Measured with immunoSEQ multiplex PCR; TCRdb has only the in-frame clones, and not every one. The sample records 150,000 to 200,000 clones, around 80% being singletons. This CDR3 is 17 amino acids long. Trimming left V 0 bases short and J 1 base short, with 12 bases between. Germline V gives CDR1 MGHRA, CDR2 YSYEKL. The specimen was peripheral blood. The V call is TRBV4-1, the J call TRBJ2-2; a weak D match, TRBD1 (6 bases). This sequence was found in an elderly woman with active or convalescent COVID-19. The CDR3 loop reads CASSQDPGTLNTGELFF. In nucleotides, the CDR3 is TGCGCCAGCAGCCAAGACCCCGGGACACTGAACACCGGGGAGCTGTTTTTT.